This T cell receptor (beta chain) was obtained from a study of CD8 T cells in Susac syndrome. Findings and limits, study-wide: Individuals included in the TCR sequencing and HLA analysis were acknowledged by the study to be relatively few in number.

CDR1 MGHRA and CDR2 YSYEKL come from the germline V gene. The CDR3 spans 16 residues. Losses at the gene ends were 6 bases for V and 0 bases for J; bases not matched to a gene: 10. TEMRA cells were FACS-enriched, unlike CD8+ and CD4+ T cells, which were negatively isolated. Worth noting for this clonotype: As yet, its antigen is unknown.

An input of about 0.5 to 1 ug of RNA was subjected to reverse transcription using random hexamers. By means of immunoSEQ multiplex PCR, TCR beta CDR3 spanning 54 Vbeta and 13 Jbeta underwent amplification. One entry per CDR3 protein, called by TCRdb with MiXCR from the immunoSEQ multiplex PCR reads. The sample contains roughly 400,000 distinct CDR3 sequences, more than 70% of which appear only once. The origin of this receptor is a human donor with multiple sclerosis. V usage is TRBV4-1 and J usage is TRBJ1-1; 7 positions agree with TRBD1. The sample consisted of CD8+ T cells from PBMCs. CDR3 loop: CASSLLWGQMNTEAFF. The CDR3 DNA reads as TGCGCCAGCAGTTTACTGTGGGGACAGATGAACACTGAAGCTTTCTTT.